The 27 T cell receptor beta chains in this list originate from one sample, sequenced in a study of cytomegalovirus exposure and HLA in healthy donors. A multiplex PCR was run with 60 Vbeta primers and 13 Jbeta primers. Clones were read by immunoSEQ multiplex PCR, and TCRdb kept only the in-frame ones, dropping some. The sample has 150,000 to 200,000 clones; over 80% are singletons. The material sequenced was PBMCs. These receptors came from a male donor in good health and CMV-seropositive.

The J gene is TRBJ2-5, the V gene TRBV7-8, with TRBD1 matching over 7 bases. The germline CDR1 and CDR2 sequences are SGHVS and FQNEAQ. J gave up 2 bases and V 7 bases, and 10 bases lay outside the gene matches. The CDR3 consists of 15 residues. The CDR3 DNA sequence: TGTGCCAGCAATTCGGGGACAGCGCTTCAAGAGACCCAGTACTTC. Encoded protein: CASNSGTALQETQYF.

This clone was found a few times. This rearrangement joins TRBV5-6 to TRBJ2-3; TRBD1 matches 8 bases. Germline CDR1 and CDR2: SGHDT and YYEEEE. With 4 bases clipped from V and 11 bases from J, the junction kept 9 bases outside the gene matches. The CDR3 has 13 residues. The DNA for the CDR3 is TGTGCCAGCAGCACTGACAGGGGAGTTGGGCAGTATTTT. Translating gives CASSTDRGVGQYF.

This clone was seen more than once but under ten times. This rearrangement joins TRBV7-9 to TRBJ1-5, with a tentative D call TRBD1 (5 bases). This CDR3 comprises 14 residues. V lost 5 bases and J lost 2, with 10 bases in between. Per the germline V gene, CDR1 is SEHNR and CDR2 is FQNEAQ (reference sequence). The CDR3 is CASSPDNRNQPQHF. In nucleotides, the CDR3 is TGTGCCAGCAGCCCGGACAATCGCAATCAGCCCCAGCATTTT. Looking up the rest from reference TRBV7-9 and TRBJ1-5 gives the full variable domain: DTGVSQNPRHKITKRGQNVTFRCDPISEHNRLYWYRQTLGQGPEFLTYFQNEAQLEKSRLLSDRFSAERPKGSFSTLEIQRTEQGDSAMYLCASSPDNRNQPQHFGDGTRLSIL.

The chain employs TRBV15 and TRBJ1-1; possible D gene TRBD1, 5 bases. This CDR3 contains 14 residues. CDR1 is LNHNV, CDR2 YYDKDF, per germline (reference sequence). V shed 0 bases and J shed 3 bases, with 8 bases lying between them. This CDR3 reads CATSRDLGDTEAFF. The CDR3 region has the DNA TGTGCCACCAGCAGAGATCTAGGGGACACTGAAGCTTTCTTT.

The rearrangement uses TRBV11-2 and TRBJ2-7, with D maybe TRBD2 (5 bases). From germline, CDR1 is SGHAT and CDR2 FQNNGV. This CDR3 spans 12 amino acids. V was cut by 1 base and J by 7 bases, with 8 bases left in between. The CDR3 spells CASSLGGVEQYF. DNA of the CDR3: TGTGCCAGCAGCTTAGGGGGAGTAGAGCAGTACTTC. Full variable domain (missing parts from reference TRBV11-2 and TRBJ2-7): EAGVAQSPRYKIIEKRQSVAFWCNPISGHATLYWYQQILGQGPKLLIQFQNNGVVDDSQLPKDRFSAERLKGVDSTLKIQPAKLEDSAVYLCASSLGGVEQYFGPGTRLTVT.

This chain links TRBV6-1 with TRBJ2-5, with a possible D match to TRBD2 (6 bases). CDR1 and CDR2 (germline): MNHNS, SASEGT. The CDR3 contains 15 residues. The ends were cut back, 1 base at V and 5 bases at J, with 14 bases in the middle. This CDR3 is CASSEGTTSAETQYF. Here the CDR3 DNA reads TGTGCCAGCAGTGAAGGGACTACCTCCGCGGAGACCCAGTACTTC.

The chain uses TRBV14 and TRBJ2-1; 8 positions match TRBD2. The germline gives CDR1 SGHDN, CDR2 FVKESK. V shed 5 bases, J shed 7 bases, and the junction held 10 bases outside the gene matches. There are 15 residues in the CDR3. CDR3 nucleotide sequence: TGTGCCAGCAGCATATTACTAGCGGCGTGGAATGAGCAGTTCTTC. Protein: CASSILLAAWNEQFF.

This clone was counted between two and nine times. The V gene is TRBV7-2, the J gene TRBJ2-3, with D possibly TRBD2 on 6 matching bases. Per germline, CDR1 SGHTA and CDR2 FQGNSA. CDR3 length: 13 amino acids. V dropped 5 bases and J dropped 7 bases, with 13 bases sitting between them. The CDR3: CASSRGGGNTQYF. Here the CDR3 DNA reads TGTGCCAGCAGCCGCGGTGGGGGGAATACGCAGTATTTT.

The chain employs TRBV15 and TRBJ1-5; no reliable D call. Trimming stripped 0 bases from V and 6 bases from J, with 3 bases between. The germline CDR1 and CDR2 sequences are LNHNV and YYDKDF (reference sequence). The CDR3 covers 12 residues. The CDR3 coding sequence is TGTGCCACCAGCAGAGATATTCAGCCCCAGCATTTT. Its protein product is CATSRDIQPQHF.

The chain combines TRBV2 with TRBJ2-3, with D maybe TRBD2 (6 bases). Germline CDR1 SNHLY, CDR2 FYNNEI. CDR3 size: 16 residues. The ends were cut back, 9 bases at V and 2 bases at J, with 21 bases in the middle. The CDR3 nucleotides are TGTGCCAGTCTAAAGCGTACGGCGGGATACACAGATACGCAGTATTTT. Protein sequence: CASLKRTAGYTDTQYF.

The chain has TRBV6-4 and TRBJ2-7; TRBD2 is a possible D gene (6 bases). Per germline, CDR1 MRHNA and CDR2 SNTAGT. The CDR3 totals 15 residues. Trimming pared 4 bases from V and 3 bases from J, leaving 16 bases between. The CDR3: CASSAWGRTDYEQYF. CDR3 DNA: TGTGCCAGCAGTGCTTGGGGGAGGACCGACTACGAGCAGTACTTC.

The chain uses TRBV11-3 and TRBJ2-5; perhaps TRBD2 as D (6 bases). The CDR3 totals 13 residues. Trimming pared 7 bases from V and 5 bases from J, leaving 14 bases between. Germline CDR1 SGHNT, CDR2 YENEEA. CDR3 residues: CASTPRGLETQYF. CDR3 sequence (DNA): TGTGCCAGCACCCCTCGGGGACTCGAGACCCAGTACTTC. Based on the CDR3 plus reference TRBV11-3 and TRBJ2-5, the full variable domain is EAGVVQSPRYKIIEKKQPVAFWCNPISGHNTLYWYLQNLGQGPELLIRYENEEAVDDSQLPKDRFSAERLKGVDSTLKIQPAELGDSAVYLCASTPRGLETQYFGPGTRLLVL.

The genes are TRBV6-5 and TRBJ2-3; 12 bases are a match to TRBD2. The germline V gene has CDR1 MNHEY and CDR2 SVGAGI. Trimming took 6 bases from V and 5 from J; bases not matched to a gene: 3. CDR3 length: 14 amino acids. The CDR3 loop is CASRTSGGRDTQYF. CDR3 bases: TGTGCCAGCAGGACTAGCGGGGGACGAGATACGCAGTATTTT.

The rearrangement links TRBV30 to TRBJ2-2; 7 bases are shared with TRBD2. CDR1 GTSNPN and CDR2 SVGIG come from the germline V gene (reference sequence). The CDR3 is 15 amino acids. The V segment lost 4 bases and the J segment 5 bases; nucleotides outside the gene matches: 10. The CDR3 DNA follows: TGTGCCTGGAATCGGCGGGAGCTAAGGACCGGGGAGCTGTTTTTT. This gives the protein CAWNRRELRTGELFF. The full variable domain, its missing parts supplied by reference TRBV30 and TRBJ2-2, is SQTIHQWPATLVQPVGSPLSLECTVEGTSNPNLYWYRQAAGRGLQLLFYSVGIGQISSEVPQNLSASRPQDRQFILSSKKLLLSDSGFYLCAWNRRELRTGELFFGEGSRLTVL.

The rearrangement links TRBV7-2 to TRBJ2-5, with 8 bases aligning to TRBD1. The V and J ends lost 10 bases and 2 bases, in that order; junction bases with no gene match: 6. The CDR3 spans 13 residues. Per the germline V gene, CDR1 is SGHTA and CDR2 is FQGNSA. As DNA, the CDR3 is TGTGCCACCGAGGGACAGGCACAAGAGACCCAGTACTTC. Protein product: CATEGQAQETQYF.

The chain joins TRBV28 to TRBJ1-3, with 7 positions matching TRBD1. Germline CDR1 reads MDHEN; CDR2 reads SYDVKM. V shed 3 bases, J shed 4 bases, and the junction held 6 bases outside the gene matches. This CDR3 contains 15 residues. CDR3 sequence reads: CASSLGGQVGNTIYF. CDR3 nucleotides: TGTGCCAGCAGTTTGGGCGGACAGGTCGGAAACACCATATATTTT.

The chain employs TRBV19 and TRBJ2-7; 7 positions agree with TRBD1. This CDR3 has 13 residues. Germline V gives CDR1 LNHDA, CDR2 SQIVND (reference sequence). J lost 4 bases, V lost 5 bases, and 5 bases had no gene match. This CDR3 is CASSQGGWYEQYF. CDR3 sequence (DNA): TGTGCCAGTAGTCAAGGGGGCTGGTACGAGCAGTACTTC.

J is TRBJ2-1 and V is TRBV9; D uncertain. There are 14 residues in the CDR3. Trimming took 0 bases from V and 5 from J, leaving 9 bases between them. CDR1 and CDR2 (germline): SGDLS, YYNGEE. The DNA of the CDR3 is TGTGCCAGCAGCGTAGGCGGCACCGACAATGAGCAGTTCTTC. Residues: CASSVGGTDNEQFF.

A single count supports this clone. This sequence joins TRBV5-5 and TRBJ2-1; TRBD2 agrees at 12 bases. The CDR3 covers 15 residues. The germline V gene encodes CDR1 SGHKS and CDR2 YYEKEE (reference sequence). V was clipped by 5 bases and J by 8 bases; unmatched bases: 8. Here the CDR3 reads CASSPRLAGEDEQFF. CDR3 coding DNA: TGTGCCAGCAGTCCCCGACTAGCGGGAGAGGATGAGCAGTTCTTC. The variable domain in full, completed from reference TRBV5-5 and TRBJ2-1, reads DAGVTQSPTHLIKTRGQQVTLRCSPISGHKSVSWYQQVLGQGPQFIFQYYEKEERGRGNFPDRFSARQFPNYSSELNVNALLLGDSALYLCASSPRLAGEDEQFFGPGTRLTVL.

The chain combines TRBV4-2 with TRBJ2-5; possibly TRBD2 for D (6 bases). CDR1 and CDR2 from the germline V gene are LGHNA and YNFKEQ. With 5 bases removed from V and 4 bases from J, the gap between germline ends came to 17 bases. The CDR3 runs to 15 residues. The DNA for the CDR3 is TGTGCCAGCAGCTTAGGTTTTGGAGGGATAGAGACCCAGTACTTC. Amino acid sequence: CASSLGFGGIETQYF.

In its sample, this clone was seen a few times. This chain joins TRBV19 and TRBJ2-5; the match to TRBD2 covers 12 bases. The end of the DNA is better explained by TRBJ2-7, so the J call may be wrong. Germline V lookup: CDR1 LNHDA, CDR2 SQIVND (reference sequence). The CDR3 is made up of 15 amino acids. DNA of the CDR3: TGTGCCAGTCGGCTAGCGGGAGGGCCCGGCTACGAGCAGTACTTC. Translating it yields CASRLAGGPGYEQYF.

The chain's CDR3 is CASSPLASGQPQHF. The CDR3 nucleotides read TGTGCCAGCAGCCCCCTGGCCTCGGGTCAGCCCCAGCATTTT. The chain joins TRBV7-2 to TRBJ1-5; D uncertain. V shed 5 bases and J shed 6 bases, with 14 bases lying between them. The CDR3 spans 14 residues. The germline V gene has CDR1 SGHTA and CDR2 FQGNSA. The variable domain in full, completed from reference TRBV7-2 and TRBJ1-5, reads GAGVSQSPSNKVTEKGKDVELRCDPISGHTALYWYRQSLGQGLEFLIYFQGNSAPDKSGLPSDRFSAERTGGSVSTLTIQRTQQEDSAVYLCASSPLASGQPQHFGDGTRLSIL.

V and J are TRBV7-8 and TRBJ2-1; 7 bases agree with TRBD1. CDR1 and CDR2 from the germline V gene are SGHVS and FQNEAQ. This CDR3 has 11 amino acids. V lost 4 bases, J lost 10 bases, and 1 base stayed unmatched. The CDR3 bases are TGTGCCAGCAGCTCGGACAGGGAGCAGTTCTTC. This translates into CASSSDREQFF.

This chain links TRBV6-5 with TRBJ2-7, with TRBD2 identical over 12 bases. Germline-derived CDR1 and CDR2 are MNHEY and SVGAGI. The CDR3 loop spans 15 amino acids. The trim removed 0 bases at V and 8 bases at J, leaving 5 bases unmatched. The CDR3 bases are TGTGCCAGCAGTTACTCGGGACTAGCGGGTACGAAGCAGTACTTC. It encodes CASSYSGLAGTKQYF.

The chain combines TRBV19 with TRBJ1-1, with a tentative D call TRBD1 (5 bases). V lost 10 bases and J 0 bases, leaving 12 bases between the germline ends. The CDR3 totals 13 residues. Germline values: CDR1 LNHDA, CDR2 SQIVND (reference sequence). CDR3 sequence (DNA): TGTGCCACTAGGGGCAGTTTGAACACTGAAGCTTTCTTT. This codes for CATRGSLNTEAFF.

V gene TRBV6-4 combines with J gene TRBJ1-2; no definite D call. Deletions cut 3 bases from V and 4 bases from J, with 15 bases between. CDR3 size: 15 residues. The germline CDR1 and CDR2 sequences are MRHNA and SNTAGT. The CDR3 DNA reads TGTGCCAGCAGTGATTCACCGGGAAAAGGCTATGGCTACACCTTC. Translating gives CASSDSPGKGYGYTF.

CDR3 nucleotides: TGTGCCAGCAGCTTGGTGGGGGCTCAGCCCCAGCATTTT. It specifies CASSLVGAQPQHF. The chain recombines TRBV5-6 with TRBJ1-5; a weak D match, TRBD1 (6 bases). The CDR3 consists of 13 residues. Germline V lookup: CDR1 SGHDT, CDR2 YYEEEE. The germline V and J ends were trimmed by 0 bases and 6 bases, with 7 bases remaining between them.